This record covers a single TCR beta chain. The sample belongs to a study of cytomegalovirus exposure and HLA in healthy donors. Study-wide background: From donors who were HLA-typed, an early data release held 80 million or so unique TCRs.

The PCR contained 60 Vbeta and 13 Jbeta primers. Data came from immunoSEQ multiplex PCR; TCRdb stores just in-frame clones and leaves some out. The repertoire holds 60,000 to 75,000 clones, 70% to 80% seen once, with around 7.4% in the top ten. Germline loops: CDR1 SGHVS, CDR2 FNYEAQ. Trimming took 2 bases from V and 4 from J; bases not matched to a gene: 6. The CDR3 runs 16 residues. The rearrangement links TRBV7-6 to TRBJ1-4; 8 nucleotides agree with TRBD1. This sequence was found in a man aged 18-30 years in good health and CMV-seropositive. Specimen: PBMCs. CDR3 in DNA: TGTGCCAGCAGCTTAAGTGGGGGACAGGTTAATGAAAAACTGTTTTTT. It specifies CASSLSGGQVNEKLFF.